The text below deals with one TCR beta chain. The data are from a study of blood T cell repertoires in COVID-19. Study-level information: Nucleic acid was either cDNA or gDNA, and it came from T cells, B-cell-depleted T cells, or PBMCs.

Clones were sequenced by immunoSEQ multiplex PCR, and TCRdb holds only the in-frame ones, with some missing. This repertoire shows about 81,000 clones, 89% found once; its top ten account for around 12%. The CDR3 runs 16 residues. V lost 5 bases and J lost 1; bases outside the gene matches: 5. Per germline, CDR1 SGHTA and CDR2 FQGTGA. This TCR was sampled from a man between 65 and 85 years old with active or convalescent COVID-19. The chain couples TRBV7-3 to TRBJ2-6; 7 bases align to TRBD1. Sample: peripheral blood. This CDR3 is CASSPQQGSGANVLTF. DNA of the CDR3: TGTGCCAGCAGCCCCCAACAGGGGTCTGGGGCCAACGTCCTGACTTTC.